This TCR beta chain was retrieved from a study of cytomegalovirus exposure and HLA in healthy donors. CDR3 size: 14 residues. From germline, CDR1 is MNHNY and CDR2 SVGAGI (reference sequence). J lost 7 bases, V lost 0 bases, and 2 bases had no gene match. The study ran its PCR with 60 Vbeta and 13 Jbeta primers. The method was immunoSEQ multiplex PCR; TCRdb's version includes in-frame clones alone and lacks a portion of them. The table lists around 99,000 clones, just under 70% of them singletons. The clonotype comes from a woman aged 70 to 79 in good health and CMV-seropositive. The chain recombines TRBV6-6 with TRBJ2-1; 8 nucleotides align to TRBD1. Sequenced sample: PBMCs. The CDR3 loop reads CASSYSGQENEQFF. Here the CDR3 DNA reads TGTGCCAGCAGTTACTCGGGACAGGAAAATGAGCAGTTCTTC.